This T cell receptor (beta chain) was identified in a study of T cells in Graves' hyperthyroidism and ophthalmopathy. This clonotype was seen a handful of times. The target antigen is unknown. The CDR3 is made up of 14 amino acids. Germline-derived CDR1 and CDR2 are MDHEN and SYDVKM. With V trimmed by 6 bases and J by 10 bases, 8 bases remained unmatched. Not enrolled were patients with uncontrolled infection, other autoimmune disease, pregnancy or lactation. Study-wide points: Blood also carried most thyroid clonotypes expanded above 0.001.

Amplified regions were TCR beta CDR3 sequences from RNA transcripts. In the first-round RT-PCR of the TCR CDR3, the HTBI primer set was used. TCRdb reprocessed the multiplex PCR reads with MiXCR, giving one entry per CDR3 protein. The table lists around 500,000 distinct CDR3 sequences, roughly 15% of them singletons, with about 15% in the top ten. The receptor's source is a woman aged 40 to 55 with Graves' hyperthyroidism. The sample was blood. The chain employs TRBV28 and TRBJ1-4, with TRBD1 matching 10 bases. The CDR3 loop is CASSLGQGTGKLFF. The CDR3 region has the DNA TGTGCCAGCAGCCTGGGACAGGGGACTGGAAAACTGTTTTTT.